This TCR beta chain was sequenced during a study of cytomegalovirus exposure and HLA in healthy donors. Study-level points and caveats: A later analysis reported that several of the most significant clusters appeared to be linked to common viral pathogens, among them Epstein-Barr virus.

As concerns this clone: Antigen: not known.

Vbeta (60) and Jbeta (13) primers were used in the PCR. Assay: immunoSEQ multiplex PCR; the TCRdb copy retains only in-frame clones and omits some. The table lists about 120,000 clones, with about 3.5% in the top ten. CDR1 MNHNS and CDR2 SASEGT come from the germline V gene. Trimming pared 2 bases from V and 4 bases from J, leaving 14 bases between. The CDR3 is 15 amino acids. The V call is TRBV6-1, the J call TRBJ1-2; possible D gene TRBD1, 6 bases. The TCR sequence derives from a young man in good health and CMV-seronegative. Input material: PBMCs. The CDR3 here is CASSESGGAGYGYTF. CDR3 nucleotide sequence: TGTGCCAGCAGTGAAAGCGGGGGGGCAGGCTATGGCTACACCTTC.